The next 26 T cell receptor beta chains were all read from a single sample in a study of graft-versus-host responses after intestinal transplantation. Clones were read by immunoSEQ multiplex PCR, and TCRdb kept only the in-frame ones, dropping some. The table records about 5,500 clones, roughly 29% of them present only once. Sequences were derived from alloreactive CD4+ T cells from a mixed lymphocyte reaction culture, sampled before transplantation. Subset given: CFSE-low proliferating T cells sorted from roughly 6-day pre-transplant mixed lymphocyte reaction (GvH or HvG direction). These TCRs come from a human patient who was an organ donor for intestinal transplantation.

The chain's CDR3 is CASSFTGGDEKLFF. For the CDR3, the DNA is TGTGCCAGCAGTTTCACAGGGGGCGATGAAAAACTGTTTTTT. V usage is TRBV27 and J usage is TRBJ1-4; 9 bases match TRBD1. The CDR3 sequence is 14 residues long. J lost 6 bases, V lost 3 bases, and 2 bases had no gene match. In germline, CDR1 is MNHEY, CDR2 SMNVEV (reference sequence).

The CDR3 spells CAISTKIAITYEQYF. The CDR3 DNA reads TGTGCCATCAGTACGAAAATAGCGATAACCTACGAGCAGTACTTC. The rearrangement joins TRBV10-3 to TRBJ2-7; the D gene is possibly TRBD2 (5 bases). With 5 bases removed from V and 2 bases from J, the gap between germline ends came to 16 bases. This CDR3 is built from 15 residues. Germline lookup yields CDR1 ENHRY and CDR2 SYGVKD.

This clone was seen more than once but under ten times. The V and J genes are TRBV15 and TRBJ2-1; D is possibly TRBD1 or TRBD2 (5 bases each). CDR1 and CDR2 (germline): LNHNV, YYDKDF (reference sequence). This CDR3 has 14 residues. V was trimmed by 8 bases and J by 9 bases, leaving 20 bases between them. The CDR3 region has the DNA TGTGCCACCGGACTTCGTGTAATGCAGGGTGAGCAGTTCTTC. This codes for CATGLRVMQGEQFF. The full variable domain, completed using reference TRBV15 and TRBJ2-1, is DAMVIQNPRYQVTQFGKPVTLSCSQTLNHNVMYWYQQKSSQAPKLLFHYYDKDFNNEADTPDNFQSRRPNTSFCFLDIRSPGLGDTAMYLCATGLRVMQGEQFFGPGTRLTVL.

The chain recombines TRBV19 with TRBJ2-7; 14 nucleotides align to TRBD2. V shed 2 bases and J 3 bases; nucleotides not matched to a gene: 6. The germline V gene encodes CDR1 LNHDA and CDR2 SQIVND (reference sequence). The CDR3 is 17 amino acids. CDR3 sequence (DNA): TGTGCCAGTAGTATAAAACAGGGACTAGCGGGAGTCTACGAGCAGTACTTC. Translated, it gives CASSIKQGLAGVYEQYF.

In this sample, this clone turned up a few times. CDR3 loop: CASSFRQNTEAFF. The CDR3 DNA reads as TGTGCCAGCAGTTTTCGACAGAACACTGAAGCTTTCTTT. The V gene is TRBV7-2, the J gene TRBJ1-1; D is ambiguous. Deletions cut 6 bases from V and 1 base from J, with 9 bases between. The CDR3 length is 13 residues. Germline V gene sequence: CDR1 SGHTA, CDR2 FQGNSA. The full variable domain, its missing parts supplied by reference TRBV7-2 and TRBJ1-1, is GAGVSQSPSNKVTEKGKDVELRCDPISGHTALYWYRQSLGQGLEFLIYFQGNSAPDKSGLPSDRFSAERTGGSVSTLTIQRTQQEDSAVYLCASSFRQNTEAFFGQGTRLTVV.

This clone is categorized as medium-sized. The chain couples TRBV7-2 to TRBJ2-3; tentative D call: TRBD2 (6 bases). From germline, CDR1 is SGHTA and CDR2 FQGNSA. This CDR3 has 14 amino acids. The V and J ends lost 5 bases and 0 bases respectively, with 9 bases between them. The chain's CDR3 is CASSAGLSTDTQYF. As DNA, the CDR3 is TGTGCCAGCAGCGCGGGACTTAGCACAGATACGCAGTATTTT.

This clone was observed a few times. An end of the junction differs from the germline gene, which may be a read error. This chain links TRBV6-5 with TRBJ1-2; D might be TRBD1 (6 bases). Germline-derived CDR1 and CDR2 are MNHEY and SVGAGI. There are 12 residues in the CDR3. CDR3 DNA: TGTGCCATCAGTGGGACAAACTATGGCTACACCTTC. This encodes CAISGTNYGYTF.

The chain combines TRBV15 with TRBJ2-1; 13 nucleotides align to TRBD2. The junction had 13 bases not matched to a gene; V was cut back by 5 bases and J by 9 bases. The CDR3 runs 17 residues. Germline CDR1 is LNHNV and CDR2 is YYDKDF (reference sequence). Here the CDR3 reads CATSSKRTGLAGIEQFF. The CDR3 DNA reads TGTGCCACCAGCTCAAAGCGGACGGGACTAGCGGGGATTGAGCAGTTCTTC.

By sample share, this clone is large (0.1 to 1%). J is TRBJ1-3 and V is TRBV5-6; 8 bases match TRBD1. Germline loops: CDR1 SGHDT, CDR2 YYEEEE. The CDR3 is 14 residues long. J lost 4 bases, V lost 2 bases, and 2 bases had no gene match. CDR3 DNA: TGTGCCAGCAGCTTCCGGGACAGGGGAAACACCATATATTTT. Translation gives CASSFRDRGNTIYF.

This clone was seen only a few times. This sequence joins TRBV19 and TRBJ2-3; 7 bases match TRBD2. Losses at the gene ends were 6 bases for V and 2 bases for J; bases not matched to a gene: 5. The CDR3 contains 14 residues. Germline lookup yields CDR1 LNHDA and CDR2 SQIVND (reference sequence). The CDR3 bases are TGTGCCAGTAGCCGACTAGCTGTCACAGATACGCAGTATTTT. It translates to CASSRLAVTDTQYF.

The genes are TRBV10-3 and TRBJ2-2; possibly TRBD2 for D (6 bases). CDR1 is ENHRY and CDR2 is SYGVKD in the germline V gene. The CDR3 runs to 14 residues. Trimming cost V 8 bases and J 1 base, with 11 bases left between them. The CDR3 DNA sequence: TGTGCCATCCAGCGGGCGGTGAACACCGGGGAGCTGTTTTTT. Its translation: CAIQRAVNTGELFF.

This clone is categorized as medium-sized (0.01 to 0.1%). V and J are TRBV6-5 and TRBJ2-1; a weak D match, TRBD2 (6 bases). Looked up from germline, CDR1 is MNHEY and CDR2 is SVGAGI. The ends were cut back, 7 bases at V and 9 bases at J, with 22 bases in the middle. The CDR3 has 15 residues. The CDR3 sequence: CASTTSIWEDTEQFF. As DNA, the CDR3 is TGTGCCAGCACCACTTCTATATGGGAGGATACTGAGCAGTTCTTC.

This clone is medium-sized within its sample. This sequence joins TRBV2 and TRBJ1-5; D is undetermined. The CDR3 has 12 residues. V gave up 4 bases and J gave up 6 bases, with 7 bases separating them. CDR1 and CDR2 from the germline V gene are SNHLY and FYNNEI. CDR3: CASSARSQPQHF. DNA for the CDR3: TGTGCCAGCAGTGCCCGAAGTCAGCCCCAGCATTTT.

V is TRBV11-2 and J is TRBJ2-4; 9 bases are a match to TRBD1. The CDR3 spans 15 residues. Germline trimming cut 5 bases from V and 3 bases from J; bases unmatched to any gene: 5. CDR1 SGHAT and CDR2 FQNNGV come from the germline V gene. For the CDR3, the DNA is TGTGCCAGCAGCCAAAAGACAGGGGGCAAAAACATTCAGTACTTC. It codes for CASSQKTGGKNIQYF.

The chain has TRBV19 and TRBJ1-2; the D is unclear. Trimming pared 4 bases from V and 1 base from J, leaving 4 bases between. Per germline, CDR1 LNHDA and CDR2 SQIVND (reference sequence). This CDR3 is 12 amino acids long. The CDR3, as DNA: TGTGCCAGTAGTACAAATAACTATGGCTACACCTTC. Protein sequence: CASSTNNYGYTF.

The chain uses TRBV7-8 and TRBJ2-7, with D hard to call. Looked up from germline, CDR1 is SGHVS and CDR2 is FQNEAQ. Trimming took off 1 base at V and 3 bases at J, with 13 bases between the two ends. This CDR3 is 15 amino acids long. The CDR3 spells CASSLGPTSDYEQYF. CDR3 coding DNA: TGTGCCAGCAGCTTAGGGCCAACCAGCGACTACGAGCAGTACTTC.

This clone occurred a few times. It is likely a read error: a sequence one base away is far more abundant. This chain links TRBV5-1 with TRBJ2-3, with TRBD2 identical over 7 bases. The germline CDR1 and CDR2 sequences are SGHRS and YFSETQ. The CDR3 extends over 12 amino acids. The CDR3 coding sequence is TGCCCCAGCAACGGGGGGAGGGAGGCGCAGTATTTT. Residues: CPSNGGREAQYF.

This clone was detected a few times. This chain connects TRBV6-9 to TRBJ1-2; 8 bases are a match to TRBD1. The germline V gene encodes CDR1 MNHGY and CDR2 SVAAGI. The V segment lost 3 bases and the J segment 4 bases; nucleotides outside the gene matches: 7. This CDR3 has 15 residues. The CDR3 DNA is TGTGCCAGCAGTTACTTTCGGACAGGGATCTATGGCTACACCTTC. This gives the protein CASSYFRTGIYGYTF.

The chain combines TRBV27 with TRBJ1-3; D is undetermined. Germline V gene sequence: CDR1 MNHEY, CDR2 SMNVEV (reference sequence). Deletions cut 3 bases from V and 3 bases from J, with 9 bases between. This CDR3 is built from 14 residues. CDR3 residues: CASSFIGVGNTIYF. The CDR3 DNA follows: TGTGCCAGCAGTTTTATAGGAGTTGGAAACACCATATATTTT.

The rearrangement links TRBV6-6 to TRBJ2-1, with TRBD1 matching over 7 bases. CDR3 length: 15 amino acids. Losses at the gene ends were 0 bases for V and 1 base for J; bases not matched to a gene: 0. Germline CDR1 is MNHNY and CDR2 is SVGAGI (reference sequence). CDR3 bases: TGTGCCAGCAGTTACTCGACAGGGTCCTACAATGAGCAGTTCTTC. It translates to CASSYSTGSYNEQFF.

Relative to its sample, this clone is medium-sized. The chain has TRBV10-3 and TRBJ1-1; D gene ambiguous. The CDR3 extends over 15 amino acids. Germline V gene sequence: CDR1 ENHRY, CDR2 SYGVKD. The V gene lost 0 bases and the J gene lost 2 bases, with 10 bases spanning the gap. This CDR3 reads CAISESMTPNTEAFF. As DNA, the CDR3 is TGTGCCATCAGTGAGTCGATGACACCAAACACTGAAGCTTTCTTT.

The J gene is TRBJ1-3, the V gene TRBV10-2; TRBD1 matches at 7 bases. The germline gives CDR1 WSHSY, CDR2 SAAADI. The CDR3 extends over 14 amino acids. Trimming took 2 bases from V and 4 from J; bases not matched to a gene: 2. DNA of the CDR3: TGCGCCAGCAGTGAGGTGGACAGGGGAAACACCATATATTTT. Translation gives CASSEVDRGNTIYF.

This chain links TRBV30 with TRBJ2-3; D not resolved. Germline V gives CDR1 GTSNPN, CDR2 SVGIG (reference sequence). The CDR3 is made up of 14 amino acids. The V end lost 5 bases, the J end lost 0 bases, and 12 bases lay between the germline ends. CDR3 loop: CAWSLRASTDTQYF. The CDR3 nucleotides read TGTGCCTGGTCACTAAGGGCCAGCACAGATACGCAGTATTTT.

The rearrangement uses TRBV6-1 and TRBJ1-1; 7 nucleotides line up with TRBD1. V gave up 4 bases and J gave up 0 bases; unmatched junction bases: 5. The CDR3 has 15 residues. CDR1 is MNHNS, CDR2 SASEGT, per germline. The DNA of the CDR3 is TGTGCCAGCAGTGTCTTACAGGGGATGAACACTGAAGCTTTCTTT. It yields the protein CASSVLQGMNTEAFF.

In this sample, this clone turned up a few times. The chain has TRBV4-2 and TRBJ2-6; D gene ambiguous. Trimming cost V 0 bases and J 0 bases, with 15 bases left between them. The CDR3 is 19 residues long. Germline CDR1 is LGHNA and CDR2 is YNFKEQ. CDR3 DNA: TGTGCCAGCAGCCAAGAAGCTAGACTCACGGGCTCTGGGGCCAACGTCCTGACTTTC. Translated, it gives CASSQEARLTGSGANVLTF.

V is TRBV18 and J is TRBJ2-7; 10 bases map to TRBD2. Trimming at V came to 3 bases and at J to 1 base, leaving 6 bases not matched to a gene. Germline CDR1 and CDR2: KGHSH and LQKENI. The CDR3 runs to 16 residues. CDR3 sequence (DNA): TGTGCCAGCTCACCGACACTAGCGGGACAATCCTACGAGCAGTACTTC. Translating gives CASSPTLAGQSYEQYF. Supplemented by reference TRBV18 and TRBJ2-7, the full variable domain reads NAGVMQNPRHLVRRRGQEARLRCSPMKGHSHVYWYRQLPEEGLKFMVYLQKENIIDESGMPKERFSAEFPKEGPSILRIQQVVRGDSAAYFCASSPTLAGQSYEQYFGPGTRLTVT.